This T cell receptor (beta chain) was sequenced for a study of Tregs in tolerant kidney transplant recipients. Related graft donors supplied nonmyeloablative bone marrow transplants, and mixed chimerism was transient. The J segment lost 5 bases and the V segment lost 4 bases, leaving 8 bases of the junction unmatched. CDR1 is SGHDT and CDR2 is YYEEEE in the germline V gene. The CDR3 sequence is 14 residues long. The table came from immunoSEQ multiplex PCR; TCRdb's copy has only in-frame clones and leaves some out. The table lists fewer than 60,000 clones, over 80% of them singletons, with about 15% in the top ten.

The clonotype was recovered from a human patient who received a combined kidney and bone marrow transplant. T cells may partly derive from the graft donor. The chain carries TRBV5-6 and TRBJ2-5, with 7 bases aligning to TRBD1. The sample here was CD8+ T cells from blood (PBMCs), taken 24 months after the transplant. CDR3 protein: CASSQMTGQETQYF. For the CDR3, the DNA is TGTGCCAGCAGCCAGATGACAGGGCAGGAGACCCAGTACTTC.